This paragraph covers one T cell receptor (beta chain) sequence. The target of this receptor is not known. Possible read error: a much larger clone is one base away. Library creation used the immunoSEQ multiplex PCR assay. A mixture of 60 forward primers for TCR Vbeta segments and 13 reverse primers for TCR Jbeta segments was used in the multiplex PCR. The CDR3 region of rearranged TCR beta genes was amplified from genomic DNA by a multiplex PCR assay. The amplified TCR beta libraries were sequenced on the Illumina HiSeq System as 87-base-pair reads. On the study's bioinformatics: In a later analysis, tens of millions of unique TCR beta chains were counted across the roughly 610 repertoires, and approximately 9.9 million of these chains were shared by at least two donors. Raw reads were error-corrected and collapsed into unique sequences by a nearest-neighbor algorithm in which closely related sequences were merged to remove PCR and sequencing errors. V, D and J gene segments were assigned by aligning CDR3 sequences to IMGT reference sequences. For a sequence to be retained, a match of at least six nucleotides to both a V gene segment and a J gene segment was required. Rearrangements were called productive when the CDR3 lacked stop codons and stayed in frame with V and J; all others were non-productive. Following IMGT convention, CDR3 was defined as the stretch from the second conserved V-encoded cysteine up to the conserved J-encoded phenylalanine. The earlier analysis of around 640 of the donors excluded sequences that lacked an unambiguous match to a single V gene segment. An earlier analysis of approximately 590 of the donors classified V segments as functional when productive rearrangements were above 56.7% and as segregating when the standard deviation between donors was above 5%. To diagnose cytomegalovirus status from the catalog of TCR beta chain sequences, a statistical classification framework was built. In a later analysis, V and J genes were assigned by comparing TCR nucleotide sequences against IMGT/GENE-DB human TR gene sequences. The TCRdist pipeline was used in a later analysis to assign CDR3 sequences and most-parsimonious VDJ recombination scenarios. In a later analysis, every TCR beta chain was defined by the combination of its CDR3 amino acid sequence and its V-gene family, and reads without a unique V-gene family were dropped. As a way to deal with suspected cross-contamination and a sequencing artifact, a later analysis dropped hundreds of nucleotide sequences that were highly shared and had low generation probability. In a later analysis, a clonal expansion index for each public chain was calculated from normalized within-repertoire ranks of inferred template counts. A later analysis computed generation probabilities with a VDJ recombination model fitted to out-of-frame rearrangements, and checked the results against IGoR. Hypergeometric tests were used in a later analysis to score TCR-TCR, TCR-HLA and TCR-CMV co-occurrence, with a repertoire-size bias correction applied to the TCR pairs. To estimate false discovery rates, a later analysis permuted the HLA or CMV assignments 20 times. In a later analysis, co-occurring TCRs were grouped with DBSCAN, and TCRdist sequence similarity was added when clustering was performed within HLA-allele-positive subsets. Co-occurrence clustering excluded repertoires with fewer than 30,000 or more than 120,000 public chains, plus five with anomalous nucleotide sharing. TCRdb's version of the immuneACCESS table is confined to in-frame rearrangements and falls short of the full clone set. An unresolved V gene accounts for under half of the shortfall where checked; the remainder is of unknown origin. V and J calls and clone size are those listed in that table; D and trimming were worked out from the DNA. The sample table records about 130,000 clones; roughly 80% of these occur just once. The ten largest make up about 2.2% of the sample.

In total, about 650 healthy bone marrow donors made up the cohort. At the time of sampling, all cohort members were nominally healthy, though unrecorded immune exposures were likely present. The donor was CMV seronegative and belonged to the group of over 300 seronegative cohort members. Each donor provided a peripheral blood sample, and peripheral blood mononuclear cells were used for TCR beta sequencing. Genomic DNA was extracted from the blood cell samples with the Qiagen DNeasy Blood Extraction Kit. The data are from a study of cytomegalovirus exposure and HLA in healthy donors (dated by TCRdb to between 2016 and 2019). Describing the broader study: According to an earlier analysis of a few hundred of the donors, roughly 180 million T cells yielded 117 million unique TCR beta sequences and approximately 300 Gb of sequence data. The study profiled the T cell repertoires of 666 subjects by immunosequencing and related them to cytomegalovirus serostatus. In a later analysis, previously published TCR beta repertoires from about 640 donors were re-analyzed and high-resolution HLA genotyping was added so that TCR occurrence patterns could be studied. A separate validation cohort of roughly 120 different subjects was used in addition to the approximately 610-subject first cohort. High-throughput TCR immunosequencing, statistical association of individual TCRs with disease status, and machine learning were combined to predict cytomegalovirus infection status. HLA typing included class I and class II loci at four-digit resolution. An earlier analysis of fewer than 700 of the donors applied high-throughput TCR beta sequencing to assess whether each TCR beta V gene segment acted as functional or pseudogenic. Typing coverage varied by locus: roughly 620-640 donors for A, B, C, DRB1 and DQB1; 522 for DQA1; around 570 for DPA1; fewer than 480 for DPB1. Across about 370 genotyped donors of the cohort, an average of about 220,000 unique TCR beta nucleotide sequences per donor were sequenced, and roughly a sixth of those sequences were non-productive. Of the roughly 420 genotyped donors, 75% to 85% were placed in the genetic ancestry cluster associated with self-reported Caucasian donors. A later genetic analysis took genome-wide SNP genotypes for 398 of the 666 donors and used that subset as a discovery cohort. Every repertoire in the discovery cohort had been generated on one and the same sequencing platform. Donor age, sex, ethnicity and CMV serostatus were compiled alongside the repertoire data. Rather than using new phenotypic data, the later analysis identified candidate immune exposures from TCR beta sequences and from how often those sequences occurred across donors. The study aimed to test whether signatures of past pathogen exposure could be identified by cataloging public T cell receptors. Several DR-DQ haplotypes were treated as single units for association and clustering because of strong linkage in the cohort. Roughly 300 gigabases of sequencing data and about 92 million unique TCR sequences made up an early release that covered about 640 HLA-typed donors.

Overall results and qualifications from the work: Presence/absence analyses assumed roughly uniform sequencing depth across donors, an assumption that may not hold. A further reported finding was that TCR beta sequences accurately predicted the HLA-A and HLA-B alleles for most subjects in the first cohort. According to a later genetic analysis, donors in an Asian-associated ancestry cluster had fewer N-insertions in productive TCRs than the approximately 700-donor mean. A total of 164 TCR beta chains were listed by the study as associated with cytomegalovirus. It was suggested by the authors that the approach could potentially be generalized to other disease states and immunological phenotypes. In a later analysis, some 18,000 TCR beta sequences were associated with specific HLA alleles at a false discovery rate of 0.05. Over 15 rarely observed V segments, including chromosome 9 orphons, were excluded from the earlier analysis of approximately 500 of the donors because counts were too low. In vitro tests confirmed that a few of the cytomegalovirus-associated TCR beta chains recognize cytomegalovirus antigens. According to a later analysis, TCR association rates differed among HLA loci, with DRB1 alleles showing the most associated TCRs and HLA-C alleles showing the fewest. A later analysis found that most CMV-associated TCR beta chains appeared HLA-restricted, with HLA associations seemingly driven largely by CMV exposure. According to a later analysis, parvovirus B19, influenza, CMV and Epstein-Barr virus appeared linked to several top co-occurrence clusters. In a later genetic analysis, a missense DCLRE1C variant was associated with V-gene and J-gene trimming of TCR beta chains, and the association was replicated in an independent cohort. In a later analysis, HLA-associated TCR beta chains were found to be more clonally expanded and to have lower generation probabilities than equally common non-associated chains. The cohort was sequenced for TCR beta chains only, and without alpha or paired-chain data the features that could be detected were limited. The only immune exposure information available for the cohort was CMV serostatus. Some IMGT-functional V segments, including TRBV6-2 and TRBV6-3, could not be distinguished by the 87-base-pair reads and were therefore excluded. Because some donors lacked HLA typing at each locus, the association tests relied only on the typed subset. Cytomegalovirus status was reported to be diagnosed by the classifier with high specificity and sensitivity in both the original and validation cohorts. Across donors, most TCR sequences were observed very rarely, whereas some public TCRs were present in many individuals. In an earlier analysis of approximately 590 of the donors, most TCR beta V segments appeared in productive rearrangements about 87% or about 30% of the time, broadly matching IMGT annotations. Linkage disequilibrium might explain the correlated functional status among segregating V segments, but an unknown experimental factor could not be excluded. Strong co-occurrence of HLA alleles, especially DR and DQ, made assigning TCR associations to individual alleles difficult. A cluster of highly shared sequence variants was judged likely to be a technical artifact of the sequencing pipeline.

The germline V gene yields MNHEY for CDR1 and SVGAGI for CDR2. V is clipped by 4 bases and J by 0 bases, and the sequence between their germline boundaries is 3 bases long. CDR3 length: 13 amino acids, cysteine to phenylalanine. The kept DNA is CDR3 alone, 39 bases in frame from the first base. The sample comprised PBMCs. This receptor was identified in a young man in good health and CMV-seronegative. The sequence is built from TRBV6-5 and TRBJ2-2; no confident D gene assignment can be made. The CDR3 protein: CASSSANTGELFF. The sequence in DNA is TGTGCCAGCAGTTCAGCGAACACCGGGGAGCTGTTTTTT.